These 27 T cell receptor beta chains originate from one sample sequenced in a study of cytomegalovirus exposure and HLA in healthy donors. PCR used 60 Vbeta primers and 13 Jbeta primers. Sequencing was performed with immunoSEQ multiplex PCR; in TCRdb, only in-frame clones are kept and a portion is missing. The table lists 170,000 or so clones, around 80% of them singletons. The material sequenced was PBMCs. These receptors all come from a man under 40 in good health and CMV-seropositive.

The gene calls are TRBV4-3 and TRBJ1-2; the D is unclear. Trimming shortened V by 0 bases and J by 5 bases, and 19 bases separated the two germline ends. The CDR3 consists of 17 residues. From germline, CDR1 is LGHNA and CDR2 YSLEER. The CDR3 reads CASSQDGGSTSVYGYTF. The CDR3 coding sequence is TGCGCCAGCAGCCAAGATGGAGGGTCAACCTCTGTGTATGGCTACACCTTC.

The chain joins TRBV30 to TRBJ1-1; D not resolved. V lost 2 bases and J 10 bases, leaving 14 bases between the germline ends. The CDR3 extends over 12 amino acids. Germline-derived CDR1 and CDR2 are GTSNPN and SVGIG (reference sequence). CDR3 sequence reads: CAWSLRPAGAFF. The DNA of the CDR3 is TGTGCCTGGAGTCTACGGCCGGCGGGAGCTTTCTTT.

Only one count was recorded for this clone. V is TRBV28 and J is TRBJ1-2, with D possibly being TRBD1 (5 bases). Trimming stripped 4 bases from V and 5 bases from J, with 17 bases between. The CDR3 runs 15 residues. Germline-derived CDR1 and CDR2 are MDHEN and SYDVKM. For the CDR3, the DNA is TGTGCCAGCAGTTCGGGTACTGGGGCGGTTTATGGCTACACCTTC. This translates into CASSSGTGAVYGYTF.

This clone was seen a few times. The chain uses TRBV19 and TRBJ2-3; a possible D gene is TRBD1 (6 bases). Germline V lookup: CDR1 LNHDA, CDR2 SQIVND (reference sequence). Trimming took off 6 bases at V and 1 base at J, with 11 bases between the two ends. The CDR3 has 14 residues. The CDR3 nucleotides are TGTGCCAGTAGGCAACAGGGAGGCACAGATACGCAGTATTTT. This encodes CASRQQGGTDTQYF.

This chain connects TRBV5-1 to TRBJ2-3, with D perhaps matching TRBD1 (6 bases). The CDR3 is 15 residues long. V lost 0 bases to trimming and J lost 4 bases, with 12 bases between them. The germline V gene encodes CDR1 SGHRS and CDR2 YFSETQ. Here the CDR3 reads CASSLGGGVADTQYF. The CDR3 DNA is TGCGCCAGCAGCTTGGGAGGGGGAGTTGCAGATACGCAGTATTTT.

With regard to this clone: Other DNA sequences in this sample translate to the same CDR3. This chain connects TRBV7-2 to TRBJ1-1, with 7 bases fitting TRBD1. J was trimmed by 2 bases and V by 3 bases; bases with no gene match: 3. The CDR3 is 14 residues long. CDR1 is SGHTA, CDR2 FQGNSA, per germline. This CDR3 is CASSFTGDNTEAFF. The CDR3 bases are TGTGCCAGCAGCTTCACAGGGGATAACACTGAAGCTTTCTTT.

The chain couples TRBV7-9 to TRBJ1-6; a weak D match, TRBD1 (5 bases). V was trimmed by 8 bases and J by 2 bases, leaving 13 bases between them. The germline CDR1 and CDR2 sequences are SEHNR and FQNEAQ (reference sequence). This CDR3 has 15 residues. CDR3 sequence reads: CASAGGGPYNSPLHF. CDR3 nucleotide sequence: TGTGCCAGCGCCGGGGGAGGTCCCTATAATTCACCCCTCCACTTT.

V gene TRBV5-4 combines with J gene TRBJ1-5; 7 bases fit TRBD1. The germline V gene encodes CDR1 SGHNT and CDR2 YYREEE (reference sequence). The CDR3 has 17 residues. J was trimmed by 2 bases and V by 5 bases; bases with no gene match: 13. This CDR3 reads CASSPPRDSACNQPQHF. CDR3 coding DNA: TGTGCCAGCAGTCCCCCTCGGGACAGTGCTTGCAATCAGCCCCAGCATTTT.

The chain joins TRBV5-4 to TRBJ2-1; D gene ambiguous. Germline CDR1 is SGHNT and CDR2 is YYREEE (reference sequence). Trimming removed 0 bases at V and 0 bases at J, with 10 bases between. This CDR3 has 16 amino acids. The CDR3: CASSLDPESSYNEQFF. The CDR3 DNA is TGTGCCAGCAGCTTGGATCCGGAGAGCTCCTACAATGAGCAGTTCTTC.

The chain combines TRBV2 with TRBJ2-2; D possibly corresponds to TRBD1 (5 bases). CDR1 and CDR2 from the germline V gene are SNHLY and FYNNEI. Trimming removed 6 bases at V and 2 bases at J, with 10 bases between. The CDR3 runs to 14 residues. The DNA of the CDR3 is TGTGCCAGCAGAATGGACACAAACACCGGGGAGCTGTTTTTT. It translates to CASRMDTNTGELFF. The full variable domain, in which reference TRBV2 and TRBJ2-2 provide the parts outside the CDR3, is EPEVTQTPSHQVTQMGQEVILRCVPISNHLYFYWYRQILGQKVEFLVSFYNNEISEKSEIFDDQFSVERPDGSNFTLKIRSTKLEDSAMYFCASRMDTNTGELFFGEGSRLTVL.

The J gene is TRBJ2-7, the V gene TRBV5-1; weak D call: TRBD1 (6 bases). The V end lost 4 bases, the J end lost 3 bases, and 23 bases lay between the germline ends. Germline lookup yields CDR1 SGHRS and CDR2 YFSETQ. The CDR3 runs to 17 residues. The CDR3 sequence is CASSRVQRQAGDYEQYF. The CDR3 DNA is TGCGCCAGCAGCCGCGTCCAAAGACAGGCGGGCGACTACGAGCAGTACTTC.

The chain recombines TRBV11-3 with TRBJ2-7; D remains ambiguous. The CDR3 runs to 14 residues. Germline CDR1 and CDR2: SGHNT and YENEEA. V lost 5 bases, J lost 2 bases, and 13 bases lay in between. The CDR3 bases are TGTGCCAGCAGCCCCCAGATGGTAACCTACGAGCAGTACTTC. It specifies CASSPQMVTYEQYF.

The genes are TRBV5-1 and TRBJ2-1; TRBD1 matches at 8 bases. V lost 4 bases and J lost 8; bases outside the gene matches: 5. The CDR3 has 13 amino acids. In germline, CDR1 is SGHRS, CDR2 YFSETQ. DNA for the CDR3: TGCGCCAGCAGCAACGGACAGGGTCATGAGCAGTTCTTC. It translates to CASSNGQGHEQFF.

The chain is built from TRBV4-1 and TRBJ1-5; TRBD1 matches 10 bases. V was clipped by 4 bases and J by 7 bases; unmatched bases: 7. From germline, CDR1 is MGHRA and CDR2 YSYEKL. The CDR3 contains 15 residues. CDR3 region: CASSRGQGGEQPQHF. DNA for the CDR3: TGCGCCAGCAGCCGCGGACAGGGGGGAGAACAGCCCCAGCATTTT.

The chain uses TRBV5-6 and TRBJ2-1, with 7 bases fitting TRBD2. The germline V gene has CDR1 SGHDT and CDR2 YYEEEE. Trimming removed 2 bases from V and 0 bases from J; junction bases left unmatched: 5. CDR3 size: 16 residues. The CDR3 is CASSFFRDYSYNEQFF. DNA of the CDR3: TGTGCCAGCAGCTTTTTCCGGGACTACTCCTACAATGAGCAGTTCTTC.

The chain recombines TRBV18 with TRBJ2-6; no firm D call. Germline lookup yields CDR1 KGHSH and CDR2 LQKENI. The CDR3 loop spans 14 amino acids. With 5 bases removed from V and 1 base from J, the gap between germline ends came to 6 bases. The CDR3 spells CASSDLSGANVLTF. The CDR3, as DNA: TGTGCCAGCTCAGATCTATCTGGGGCCAACGTCCTGACTTTC.

The chain links TRBV7-8 to TRBJ2-7; 11 bases are a match to TRBD2. Germline values: CDR1 SGHVS, CDR2 FQNEAQ. The CDR3 loop spans 15 amino acids. The V segment lost 5 bases and the J segment 5 bases; nucleotides outside the gene matches: 8. CDR3 amino acids: CASSVTSGRFHEQYF. CDR3 bases: TGTGCCAGCAGCGTCACTAGCGGGAGATTCCACGAGCAGTACTTC. The full variable domain, completed using reference TRBV7-8 and TRBJ2-7, is GAGVSQSPRYKVAKRGQDVALRCDPISGHVSLFWYQQALGQGPEFLTYFQNEAQLDKSGLPSDRFFAERPEGSVSTLKIQRTQQEDSAVYLCASSVTSGRFHEQYFGPGTRLTVT.

This chain links TRBV5-4 with TRBJ2-3; 10 bases agree with TRBD2. V lost 2 bases, J lost 9 bases, and 12 bases stayed unmatched. The germline CDR1 and CDR2 sequences are SGHNT and YYREEE (reference sequence). CDR3 size: 16 residues. Written as DNA, the CDR3 is TGTGCCAGCAGCTTCCTAGCGGGAGAGGGGAGGGAAACGCAGTATTTT. It specifies CASSFLAGEGRETQYF.

V is TRBV28 and J is TRBJ2-7; 8 positions agree with TRBD1. J was trimmed by 5 bases and V by 5 bases; bases with no gene match: 8. Germline V gives CDR1 MDHEN, CDR2 SYDVKM. This CDR3 is built from 14 residues. This chain's CDR3 is CASSLGQGLDEQYF. In DNA form, the CDR3 reads TGTGCCAGCAGTCTCGGACAGGGTCTCGACGAGCAGTACTTC.

The chain couples TRBV7-9 to TRBJ2-5; TRBD1 matches at 7 bases. CDR1 and CDR2 (germline): SEHNR, FQNEAQ (reference sequence). V gave up 5 bases and J gave up 0 bases; unmatched junction bases: 3. The CDR3 consists of 14 residues. In DNA, the CDR3 is TGTGCCAGCAGCCCAGGGACAGACCAAGAGACCCAGTACTTC. Its protein is CASSPGTDQETQYF.

This clone has only a few counts. V is TRBV4-3 and J is TRBJ1-1; D not certain. Germline V gives CDR1 LGHNA, CDR2 YSLEER. With 1 base removed from V and 5 bases from J, the gap between germline ends came to 11 bases. The CDR3 is 14 amino acids. CDR3 DNA: TGCGCCAGCAGCCAAGGGAGCTCCGGGACTGAAGCTTTCTTT. Protein: CASSQGSSGTEAFF.

This chain links TRBV10-1 with TRBJ2-2; D might be TRBD2 (5 bases). This CDR3 has 15 residues. CDR1 is WNHNN, CDR2 SYGVQD, per germline (reference sequence). Trimming cost V 2 bases and J 3 bases, with 10 bases left between them. The DNA for the CDR3 is TGCGCCAGCAGTGAGAGGACTGGACACACCGGGGAGCTGTTTTTT. Its translation: CASSERTGHTGELFF.

J is TRBJ2-5 and V is TRBV7-2; perhaps TRBD2 as D (5 bases). The J call may be incorrect, as the DNA end agrees better with TRBJ2-7. The CDR3 contains 13 residues. Looked up from germline, CDR1 is SGHTA and CDR2 is FQGNSA. The CDR3 region has the DNA TGTGCCAGCAGCGCAGTTCGGGGATACGAGCAGTACTTC. It codes for CASSAVRGYEQYF.

CDR3 in amino acids: CASSPAGINEQYF. In DNA form, the CDR3 reads TGTGCCAGCTCACCGGCAGGAATCAACGAGCAGTACTTC. V is TRBV18 and J is TRBJ2-7; no definite D call. CDR1 KGHSH and CDR2 LQKENI come from the germline V gene. Trimming removed 3 bases from V and 5 bases from J, with 11 bases in between. The CDR3 covers 13 residues. Variable domain in full (rest from reference TRBV18 and TRBJ2-7): NAGVMQNPRHLVRRRGQEARLRCSPMKGHSHVYWYRQLPEEGLKFMVYLQKENIIDESGMPKERFSAEFPKEGPSILRIQQVVRGDSAAYFCASSPAGINEQYFGPGTRLTVT.

The V gene is TRBV13, the J gene TRBJ2-7, with 7 bases identical to TRBD1. After removal of 1 base from V and 6 bases from J, the junction contained 15 bases not matched to a gene. Germline loops: CDR1 PRHDT, CDR2 FYEKMQ (reference sequence). CDR3 length: 17 residues. As DNA, the CDR3 is TGTGCCAGCAGCTTAGATGGGTCGGCAGGGGGATTTCGCGAGCAGTACTTC. Its translation: CASSLDGSAGGFREQYF.

This chain joins TRBV5-4 and TRBJ2-5, with TRBD2 matching 13 bases. The germline gives CDR1 SGHNT, CDR2 YYREEE (reference sequence). Unmatched junction bases numbered 2, after V lost 2 bases and J lost 7 bases. The CDR3 sequence is 14 residues long. This CDR3 is CASSLRLAGGTQYF. The CDR3 DNA is TGTGCCAGCAGCTTAAGACTAGCGGGGGGGACCCAGTACTTC.

This chain links TRBV15 with TRBJ2-5; 7 bases are a match to TRBD1. This CDR3 contains 15 residues. Germline V CDR1 and CDR2: LNHNV, YYDKDF (reference sequence). Unmatched junction bases numbered 8, after V lost 5 bases and J lost 2 bases. This chain's CDR3 is CATSLRDRPQETQYF. CDR3 nucleotides: TGTGCCACCAGCCTTCGGGACAGACCACAAGAGACCCAGTACTTC.